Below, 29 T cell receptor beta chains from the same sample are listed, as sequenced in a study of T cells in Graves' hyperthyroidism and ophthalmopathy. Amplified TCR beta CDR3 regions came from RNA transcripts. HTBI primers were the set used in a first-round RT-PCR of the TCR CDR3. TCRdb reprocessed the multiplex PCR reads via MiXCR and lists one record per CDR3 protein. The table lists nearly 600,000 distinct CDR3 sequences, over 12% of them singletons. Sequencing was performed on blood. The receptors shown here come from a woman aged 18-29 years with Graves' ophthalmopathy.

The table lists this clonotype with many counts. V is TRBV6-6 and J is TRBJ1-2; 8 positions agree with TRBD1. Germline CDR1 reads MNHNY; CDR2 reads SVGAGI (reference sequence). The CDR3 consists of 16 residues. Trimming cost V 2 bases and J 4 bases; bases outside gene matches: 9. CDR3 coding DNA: TGTGCCAGCAGTTACGGAAACGACGGACAGGGCTATGGCTACACCTTC. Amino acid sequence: CASSYGNDGQGYGYTF.

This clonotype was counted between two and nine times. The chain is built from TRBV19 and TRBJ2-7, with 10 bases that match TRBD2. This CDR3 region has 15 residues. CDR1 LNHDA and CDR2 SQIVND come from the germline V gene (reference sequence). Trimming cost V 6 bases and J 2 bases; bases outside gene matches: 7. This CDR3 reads CASSTLAGAAYEQYF. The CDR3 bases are TGTGCCAGTAGCACCCTAGCGGGAGCGGCCTACGAGCAGTACTTC.

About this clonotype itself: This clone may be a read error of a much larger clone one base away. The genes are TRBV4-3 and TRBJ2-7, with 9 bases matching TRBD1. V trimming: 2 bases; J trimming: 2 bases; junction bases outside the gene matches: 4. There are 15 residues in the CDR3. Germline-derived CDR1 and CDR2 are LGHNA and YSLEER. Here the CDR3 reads CASSQPGTGTYEQYF. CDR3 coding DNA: TGCGCCAGCAGCCAACCCGGGACAGGGACCTACGAGCAGTACTTC.

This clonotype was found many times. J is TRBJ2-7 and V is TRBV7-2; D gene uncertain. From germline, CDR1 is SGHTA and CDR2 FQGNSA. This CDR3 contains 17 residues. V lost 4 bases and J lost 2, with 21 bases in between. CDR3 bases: TGTGCCAGCAGCTCCCCCCAAGGGCCCCACCAAACCTACGAGCAGTACTTC. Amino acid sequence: CASSSPQGPHQTYEQYF.

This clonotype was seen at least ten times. Here the CDR3 DNA reads TGTGCCAGCGCCCCGACAGGGGGAAACAATCAGCCCCAGCATTTT. Residues: CASAPTGGNNQPQHF. The J gene is TRBJ1-5, the V gene TRBV12-3 or TRBV12-4; 9 positions match TRBD1. The J segment lost 3 bases and the V segment lost 8 bases, leaving 8 bases of the junction unmatched. The length of the CDR3 is 15 residues.

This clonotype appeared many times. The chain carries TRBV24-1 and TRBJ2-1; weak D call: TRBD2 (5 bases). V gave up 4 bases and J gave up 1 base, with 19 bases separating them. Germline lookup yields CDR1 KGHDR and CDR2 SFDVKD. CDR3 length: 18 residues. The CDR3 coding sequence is TGTGCCACCAGTGACTCCAAAGGGAGCGTTCGGTCCTACAATGAGCAGTTCTTC. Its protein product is CATSDSKGSVRSYNEQFF.

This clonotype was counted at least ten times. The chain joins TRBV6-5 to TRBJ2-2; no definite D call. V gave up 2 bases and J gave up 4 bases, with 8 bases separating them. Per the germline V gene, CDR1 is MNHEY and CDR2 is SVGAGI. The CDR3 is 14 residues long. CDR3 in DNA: TGTGCCAGCAGTTACCGATATTCCACCGGGGAGCTGTTTTTT. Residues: CASSYRYSTGELFF.

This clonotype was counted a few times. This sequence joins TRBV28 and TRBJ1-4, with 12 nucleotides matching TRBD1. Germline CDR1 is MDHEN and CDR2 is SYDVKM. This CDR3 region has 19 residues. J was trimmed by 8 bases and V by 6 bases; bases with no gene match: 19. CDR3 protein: CASSRAPGQGARVGEKLFF. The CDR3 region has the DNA TGTGCCAGCAGCCGCGCACCGGGACAGGGGGCGCGGGTGGGCGAAAAACTGTTTTTT.

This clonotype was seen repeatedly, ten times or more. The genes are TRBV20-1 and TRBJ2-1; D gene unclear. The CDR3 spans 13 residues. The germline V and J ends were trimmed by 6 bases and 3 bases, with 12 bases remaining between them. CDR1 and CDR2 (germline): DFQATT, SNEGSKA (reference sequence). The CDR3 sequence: CSARLQIYNEQFF. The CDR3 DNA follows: TGCAGTGCCCGCCTTCAGATCTACAATGAGCAGTTCTTC.

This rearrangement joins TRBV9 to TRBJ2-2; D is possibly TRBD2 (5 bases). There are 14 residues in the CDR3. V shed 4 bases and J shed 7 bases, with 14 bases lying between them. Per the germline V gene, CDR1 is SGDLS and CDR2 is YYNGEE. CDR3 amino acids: CASSLSGEGGELFF. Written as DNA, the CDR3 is TGTGCCAGCAGCCTTTCCGGTGAGGGCGGGGAGCTGTTTTTT.

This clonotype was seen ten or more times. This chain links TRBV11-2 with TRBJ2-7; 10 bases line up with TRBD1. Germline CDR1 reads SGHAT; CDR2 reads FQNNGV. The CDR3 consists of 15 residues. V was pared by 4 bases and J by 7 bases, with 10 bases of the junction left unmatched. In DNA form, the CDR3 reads TGTGCCAGCAGCTCCACTCGGGACAGGGGAGGGGAGCAGTACTTC. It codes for CASSSTRDRGGEQYF.

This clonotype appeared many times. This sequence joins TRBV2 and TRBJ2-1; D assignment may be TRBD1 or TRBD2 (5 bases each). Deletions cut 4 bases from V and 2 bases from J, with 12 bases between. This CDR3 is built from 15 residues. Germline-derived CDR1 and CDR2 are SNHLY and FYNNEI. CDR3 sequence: CASSVTGRTYNEQFF. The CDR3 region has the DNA TGTGCCAGCAGTGTTACGGGACGTACCTACAATGAGCAGTTCTTC.

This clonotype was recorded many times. The CDR3 nucleotides read TGTGCCAGCAGCTATGACCGGGACCCCTCCTACAATGAGCAGTTCTTC. Translation: CASSYDRDPSYNEQFF. This chain joins TRBV28 and TRBJ2-1; perhaps D is TRBD1 or TRBD2 (5 bases each). Per germline, CDR1 MDHEN and CDR2 SYDVKM. The CDR3 sequence is 16 residues long. V was trimmed by 6 bases and J by 0 bases, leaving 15 bases between them.

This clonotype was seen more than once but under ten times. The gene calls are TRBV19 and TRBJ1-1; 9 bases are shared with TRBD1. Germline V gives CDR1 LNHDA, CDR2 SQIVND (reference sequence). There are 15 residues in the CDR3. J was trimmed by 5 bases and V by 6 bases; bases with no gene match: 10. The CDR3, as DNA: TGTGCCAGTAGCCACCTACAGGGGGCAGGGACTGAAGCTTTCTTT. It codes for CASSHLQGAGTEAFF.

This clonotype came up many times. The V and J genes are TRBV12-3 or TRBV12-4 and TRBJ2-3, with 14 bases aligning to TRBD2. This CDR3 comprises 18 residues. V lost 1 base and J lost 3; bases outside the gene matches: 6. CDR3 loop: CASSLGTSGRSATDTQYF. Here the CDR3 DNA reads TGTGCCAGCAGTTTAGGGACTAGCGGGAGGAGCGCGACAGATACGCAGTATTTT.

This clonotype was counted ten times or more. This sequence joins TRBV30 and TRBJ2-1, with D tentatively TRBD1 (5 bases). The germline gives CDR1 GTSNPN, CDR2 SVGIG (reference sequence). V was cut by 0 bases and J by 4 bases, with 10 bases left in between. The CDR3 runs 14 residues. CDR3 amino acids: CAWSVDDSYNEQFF. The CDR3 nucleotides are TGTGCCTGGAGTGTGGATGACAGTTACAATGAGCAGTTCTTC. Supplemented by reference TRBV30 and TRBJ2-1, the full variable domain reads SQTIHQWPATLVQPVGSPLSLECTVEGTSNPNLYWYRQAAGRGLQLLFYSVGIGQISSEVPQNLSASRPQDRQFILSSKKLLLSDSGFYLCAWSVDDSYNEQFFGPGTRLTVL.

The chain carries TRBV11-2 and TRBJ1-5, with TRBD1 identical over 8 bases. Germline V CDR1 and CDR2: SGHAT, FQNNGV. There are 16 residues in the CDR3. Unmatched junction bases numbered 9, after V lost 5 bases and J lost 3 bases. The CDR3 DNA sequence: TGTGCCAGCAGCCAATGGGCAGGGGGCCCCAATCAGCCCCAGCATTTT. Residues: CASSQWAGGPNQPQHF.

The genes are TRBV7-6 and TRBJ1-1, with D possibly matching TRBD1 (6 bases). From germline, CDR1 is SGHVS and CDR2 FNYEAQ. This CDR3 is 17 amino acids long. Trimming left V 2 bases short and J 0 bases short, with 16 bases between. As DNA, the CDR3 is TGTGCCAGCAGCTTATGGCGACAGGAGGGCATGAACACTGAAGCTTTCTTT. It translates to CASSLWRQEGMNTEAFF.

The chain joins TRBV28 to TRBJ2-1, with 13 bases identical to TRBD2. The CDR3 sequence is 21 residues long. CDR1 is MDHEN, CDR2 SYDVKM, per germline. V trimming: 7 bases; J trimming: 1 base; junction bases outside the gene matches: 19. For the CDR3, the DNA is TGTGCCAGCATCTCAGGGACTAGCGGGACCCCAGACAATCCTTCCTACAATGAGCAGTTCTTC. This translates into CASISGTSGTPDNPSYNEQFF. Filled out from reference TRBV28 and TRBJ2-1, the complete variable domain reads DVKVTQSSRYLVKRTGEKVFLECVQDMDHENMFWYRQDPGLGLRLIYFSYDVKMKEKGDIPEGYSVSREKKERFSLILESASTNQTSMYLCASISGTSGTPDNPSYNEQFFGPGTRLTVL.

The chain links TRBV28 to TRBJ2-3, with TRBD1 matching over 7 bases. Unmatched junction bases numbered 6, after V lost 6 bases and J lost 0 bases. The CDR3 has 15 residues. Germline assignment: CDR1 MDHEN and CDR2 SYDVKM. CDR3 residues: CASRSGTESTDTQYF. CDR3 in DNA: TGTGCCAGCAGATCCGGGACAGAGAGCACAGATACGCAGTATTTT.

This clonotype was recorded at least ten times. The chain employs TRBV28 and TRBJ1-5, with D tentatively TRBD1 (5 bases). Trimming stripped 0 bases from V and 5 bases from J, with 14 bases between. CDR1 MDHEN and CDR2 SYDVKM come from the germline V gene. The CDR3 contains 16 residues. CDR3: CASSLWGPYYDQPQHF. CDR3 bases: TGTGCCAGCAGTTTATGGGGGCCGTACTATGATCAGCCCCAGCATTTT.

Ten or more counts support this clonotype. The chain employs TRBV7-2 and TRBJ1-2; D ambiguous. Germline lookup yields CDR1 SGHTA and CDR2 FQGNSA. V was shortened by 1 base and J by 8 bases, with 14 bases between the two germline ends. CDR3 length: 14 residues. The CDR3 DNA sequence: TGTGCCAGCAGCTTAGTGTGGGCCTCTGGGGGCTACACCTTC. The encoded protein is CASSLVWASGGYTF.

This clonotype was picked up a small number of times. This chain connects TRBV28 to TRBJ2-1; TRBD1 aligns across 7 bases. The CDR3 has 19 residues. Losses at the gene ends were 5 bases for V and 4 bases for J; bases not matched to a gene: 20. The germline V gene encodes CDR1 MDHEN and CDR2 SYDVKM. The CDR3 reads CASSLSPFPYRGLYNEQFF. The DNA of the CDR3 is TGTGCCAGCAGTCTCTCGCCCTTCCCCTACAGGGGCCTTTACAATGAGCAGTTCTTC.

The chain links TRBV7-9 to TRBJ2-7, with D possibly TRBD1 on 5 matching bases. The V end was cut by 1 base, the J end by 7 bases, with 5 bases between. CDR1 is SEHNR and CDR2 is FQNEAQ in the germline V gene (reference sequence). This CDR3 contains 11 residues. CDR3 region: CASSLGQEQYF. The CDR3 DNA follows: TGTGCCAGCAGCTTAGGACAGGAGCAGTACTTC.

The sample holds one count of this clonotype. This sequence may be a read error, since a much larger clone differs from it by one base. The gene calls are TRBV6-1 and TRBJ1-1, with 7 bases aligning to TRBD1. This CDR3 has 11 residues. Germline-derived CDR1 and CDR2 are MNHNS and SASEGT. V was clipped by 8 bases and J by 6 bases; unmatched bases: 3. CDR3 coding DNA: TGTGCCAGCCAGACAGGGTCTGAAGCTTTCTTT. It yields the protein CASQTGSEAFF.

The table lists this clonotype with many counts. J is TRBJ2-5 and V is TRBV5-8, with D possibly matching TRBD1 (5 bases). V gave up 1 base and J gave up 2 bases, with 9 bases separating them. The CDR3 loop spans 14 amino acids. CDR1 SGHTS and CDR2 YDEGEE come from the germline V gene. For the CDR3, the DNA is TGTGCCAGCAGCTTGAGGTCAGGGCAAGAGACCCAGTACTTC. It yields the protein CASSLRSGQETQYF.

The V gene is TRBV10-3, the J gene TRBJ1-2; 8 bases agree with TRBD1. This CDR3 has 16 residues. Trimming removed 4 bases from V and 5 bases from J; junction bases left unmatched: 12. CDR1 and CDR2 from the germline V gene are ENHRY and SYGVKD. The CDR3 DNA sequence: TGTGCCATCAGTGCCGGAGGGGACAGGCCTTTATATGGCTACACCTTC. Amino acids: CAISAGGDRPLYGYTF.

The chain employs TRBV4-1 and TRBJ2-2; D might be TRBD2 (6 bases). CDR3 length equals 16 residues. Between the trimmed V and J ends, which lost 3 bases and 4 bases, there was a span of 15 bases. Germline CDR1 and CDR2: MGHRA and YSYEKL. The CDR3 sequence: CASSQFWGGGTGELFF. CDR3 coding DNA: TGCGCCAGCAGCCAGTTCTGGGGAGGTGGCACCGGGGAGCTGTTTTTT.

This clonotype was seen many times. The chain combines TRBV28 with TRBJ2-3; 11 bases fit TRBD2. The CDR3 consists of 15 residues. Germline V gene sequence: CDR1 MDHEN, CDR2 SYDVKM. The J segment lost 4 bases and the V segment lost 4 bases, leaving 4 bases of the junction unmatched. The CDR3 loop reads CASSSTSGTADTQYF. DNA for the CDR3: TGTGCCAGCAGTTCGACTAGCGGGACGGCAGATACGCAGTATTTT. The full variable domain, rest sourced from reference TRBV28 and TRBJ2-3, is DVKVTQSSRYLVKRTGEKVFLECVQDMDHENMFWYRQDPGLGLRLIYFSYDVKMKEKGDIPEGYSVSREKKERFSLILESASTNQTSMYLCASSSTSGTADTQYFGPGTRLTVL.